This section outlines one T cell receptor beta chain sequence together with its context. Its matching antigen is unknown. Looked up from germline, CDR1 is GTSNPN and CDR2 is SVGIG (reference sequence). The CDR3 covers 13 residues. V gave up 2 bases and J gave up 0 bases, with 7 bases separating them. This entry comes from a study of blood T cells in healthy people across ages. Overall study findings and caveats: Versus aged donors, long-lived donors had higher diversity and more naive CD4+ cells.

A J-beta primer mix and a sample-barcoded 5' primer were used in a second PCR of roughly 6 to 11 cycles. TCRdb used MiXCR to reprocess the 5' RACE reads, holding one entry per CDR3 protein. The sample comprises hundreds of thousands of distinct CDR3 sequences, 32% of which are singletons, and approximately 15% rests with the top ten. The sequence derives from a woman at least 80 years old in good health. The J gene is TRBJ1-2, the V gene TRBV30; D gene unclear. Source material: blood. This chain's CDR3 is CAWSRRSNYGYTF. CDR3 nucleotides: TGTGCCTGGAGTCGGAGGTCTAACTATGGCTACACCTTC.